This paragraph covers one TCR beta chain sequence. The sample belongs to a study of blood T cells in healthy people across ages. A second PCR of about 6 to 11 cycles used a sample-barcoded 5' primer and a J-beta primer mix. Unique molecular identifiers of 12 random nucleotides labeled each cDNA. TCRdb analysed the 5' RACE reads with MiXCR anew, one entry per CDR3 protein. Of about 1.8 million distinct CDR3 sequences listed, roughly 52% are singletons. After removal of 8 bases from V and 3 bases from J, the junction contained 2 bases not matched to a gene. The CDR3 extends over 12 amino acids. Looked up from germline, CDR1 is SEHNR and CDR2 is FQNEAQ (reference sequence).

The sequence was collected from a woman between 40 and 55 years old in good health. V is TRBV7-9 and J is TRBJ1-2; 8 nucleotides line up with TRBD1. Sequencing was done on a sample of blood. The CDR3 is CASQDRDYGYTF. CDR3 nucleotide sequence: TGTGCCAGCCAGGACAGGGACTATGGCTACACCTTC.